Presented here are 7 T cell receptor beta chains from one specimen sequenced in a study of blood T cell repertoires in COVID-19. Libraries were prepared by immunoSEQ multiplex PCR; TCRdb keeps only in-frame clonotypes and omits some of them. The sample includes approximately 240,000 clones, about nine tenths of them seen just once. Sequencing was carried out using PBMCs or T cells enriched from blood (not recorded which). The receptors here all came from a woman in her thirties with acute COVID-19.

V gene TRBV6-5 combines with J gene TRBJ1-5, with D unresolved. The V end lost 6 bases, the J end lost 9 bases, and 15 bases lay between the germline ends. This CDR3 has 13 amino acids. The germline CDR1 and CDR2 sequences are MNHEY and SVGAGI. The CDR3 protein is CASRRAAQRPQHF. Here the CDR3 DNA reads TGTGCCAGCAGGAGGGCGGCTCAACGGCCCCAGCATTTT.

V usage is TRBV19 and J usage is TRBJ1-1; D is ambiguous. The CDR3 is 12 residues long. The germline V gene has CDR1 LNHDA and CDR2 SQIVND (reference sequence). The ends were cut back, 6 bases at V and 1 base at J, with 6 bases in the middle. Written as DNA, the CDR3 is TGTGCCAGTAGATCCGGGAACACTGAAGCTTTCTTT. This encodes CASRSGNTEAFF.

CDR3 loop: CATEGGDVETQYF. CDR3 DNA sequence: TGTGCCACGGAAGGGGGAGACGTAGAGACCCAGTACTTC. The V and J genes are TRBV10-3 and TRBJ2-5; D might be TRBD1 (6 bases). Germline lookup yields CDR1 ENHRY and CDR2 SYGVKD. The CDR3 has 13 residues. Trimming left V 10 bases short and J 4 bases short, with 16 bases between.

The rearrangement uses TRBV4-1 and TRBJ2-1, with TRBD1 matching over 10 bases. Germline V gene sequence: CDR1 MGHRA, CDR2 YSYEKL. The CDR3 runs to 15 residues. The junction had 5 bases not matched to a gene; V was cut back by 3 bases and J by 6 bases. The CDR3: CASSHPGQGSNEQFF. DNA for the CDR3: TGCGCCAGCAGCCATCCGGGACAGGGGAGCAATGAGCAGTTCTTC.

The genes are TRBV6-5 and TRBJ1-4; the match to TRBD1 covers 10 bases. Germline V gene lookup returns CDR1 MNHEY and CDR2 SVGAGI. The CDR3 has 14 amino acids. J lost 11 bases, V lost 6 bases, and 9 bases had no gene match. Written as DNA, the CDR3 is TGTGCCAGCAGAACTGGGACAGGGGTAGAGAAACTGTTTTTT. Protein product: CASRTGTGVEKLFF.

The gene calls are TRBV5-5 and TRBJ1-2; a weak D match, TRBD1 (6 bases). CDR1 is SGHKS, CDR2 YYEKEE, per germline (reference sequence). There are 15 residues in the CDR3. The germline V and J ends were trimmed by 0 bases and 8 bases, with 17 bases remaining between them. CDR3 nucleotides: TGTGCCAGCAGCTTGGCCGGCAGGGGAGAGCAGGGCTACACCTTC. This gives the protein CASSLAGRGEQGYTF.

The rearrangement links TRBV7-6 to TRBJ2-1; maybe TRBD1 (5 bases). Trimming shortened V by 1 base and J by 4 bases, and 8 bases separated the two germline ends. The germline gives CDR1 SGHVS, CDR2 FNYEAQ. This CDR3 has 14 residues. The CDR3 is CASSLGQTYNEQFF. For the CDR3, the DNA is TGTGCCAGCAGCTTAGGACAGACGTACAATGAGCAGTTCTTC. Together with reference TRBV7-6 and TRBJ2-1, the CDR3 gives the full variable domain: GAGVSQSPRYKVTKRGQDVALRCDPISGHVSLYWYRQALGQGPEFLTYFNYEAQQDKSGLPNDRFSAERPEGSISTLTIQRTEQRDSAMYRCASSLGQTYNEQFFGPGTRLTVL.